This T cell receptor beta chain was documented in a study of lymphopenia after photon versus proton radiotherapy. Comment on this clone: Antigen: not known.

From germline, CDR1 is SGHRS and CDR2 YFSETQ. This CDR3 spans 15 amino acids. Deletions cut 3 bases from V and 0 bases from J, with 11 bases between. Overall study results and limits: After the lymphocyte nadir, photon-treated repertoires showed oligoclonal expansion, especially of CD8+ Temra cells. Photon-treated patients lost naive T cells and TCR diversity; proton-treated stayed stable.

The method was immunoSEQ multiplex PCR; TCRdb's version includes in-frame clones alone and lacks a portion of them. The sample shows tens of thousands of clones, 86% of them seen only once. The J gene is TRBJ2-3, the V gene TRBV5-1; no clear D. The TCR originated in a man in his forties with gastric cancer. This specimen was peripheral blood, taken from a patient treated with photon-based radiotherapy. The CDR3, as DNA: TGCGCCAGCAGCTGGGGTACCCCGAGCACAGATACGCAGTATTTT. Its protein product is CASSWGTPSTDTQYF. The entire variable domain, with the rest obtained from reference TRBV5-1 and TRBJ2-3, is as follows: KAGVTQTPRYLIKTRGQQVTLSCSPISGHRSVSWYQQTPGQGLQFLFEYFSETQRNKGNFPGRFSGRQFSNSRSEMNVSTLELGDSALYLCASSWGTPSTDTQYFGPGTRLTVL.